A selection of T cell receptor beta chains follows, all from one sample in a study of regulatory T cells in long-lasting Graves disease. MiXCR was run by TCRdb on the multiplex PCR reads, yielding one entry per CDR3 protein. The data show around 450,000 distinct CDR3 sequences, under 25% seen once. This sample comprised peripheral blood mononuclear cells (PBMCs), obtained when the disease was refractory, from a patient treated with antithyroid drugs. Source of these receptors: a female donor with Graves disease. Both conserved end residues are part of each CDR3. The D gene is left open where the match is weak. Not every row has a clone size; where given, it reads once, few, many or a size class.

V	J	size	D	CDR3	DNA
TRBV19	TRBJ2-5	few	.	CASSIRRWESKETQYF	TGTGCCAGTAGTATTCGTCGGTGGGAGAGCAAAGAGACCCAGTACTTC
TRBV20-1	TRBJ1-5	few	TRBD1	CSARGQGDGNQPQHF	TGCAGTGCTCGCGGACAGGGCGATGGCAATCAGCCCCAGCATTTT
TRBV19	TRBJ1-5	few	TRBD1	CASSRDRDSNQPQHF	TGTGCCAGTAGTCGGGACAGGGATAGCAATCAGCCCCAGCATTTT
TRBV4-3	TRBJ1-1	.	.	CASSQVSGAEAFF	TGCGCCAGCAGCCAAGTGTCCGGGGCTGAAGCTTTCTTT
TRBV28	TRBJ1-5	many	TRBD1	CASSPPRTGVRFSNQPQHF	TGTGCCAGCAGTCCCCCAAGGACAGGGGTCAGATTTAGCAATCAGCCCCAGCATTTT
TRBV30	TRBJ2-5	many	.	CAWSMGQETQYF	TGTGCCTGGAGTATGGGCCAAGAGACCCAGTACTTC
TRBV30	TRBJ1-2	once	.	CAWSVSRGNGYTF	TGTGCCTGGAGTGTATCCAGGGGAAATGGCTACACCTTC
TRBV29-1	TRBJ2-5	once	.	CSVPNYGSETQYF	TGCAGCGTCCCGAATTACGGGTCGGAGACCCAGTACTTC
TRBV9	TRBJ1-1	.	TRBD1	CASSVGQGKNTEAFF	TGTGCCAGCAGCGTCGGACAGGGAAAGAACACTGAAGCTTTCTTT
TRBV13	TRBJ1-1	few	.	CASSLRQITEAFF	TGTGCCAGCAGCTTAAGGCAGATCACTGAAGCTTTCTTT
TRBV12-3/TRBV12-4	TRBJ1-6	few	.	CASSFQDGSPLHF	TGTGCCAGCAGTTTTCAGGACGGATCACCCCTCCACTTT
TRBV24-1	TRBJ1-3	few	.	CATSVKNATRSSGNTIYF	TGTGCCACCAGTGTAAAAAATGCTACACGTTCATCTGGAAACACCATATATTTT
TRBV10-3	TRBJ1-4	many	.	CAISEEGATNEKLFF	TGTGCCATCAGTGAGGAAGGGGCAACTAATGAAAAACTGTTTTTT
TRBV6-1	TRBJ1-4	few	TRBD1	CASDGGTGSEKLFF	TGTGCCAGCGACGGAGGGACAGGGAGTGAAAAACTGTTTTTT
TRBV20-1	TRBJ2-1	.	.	CSASLGPNEQFF	TGCAGTGCCTCGTTGGGTCCGAATGAGCAGTTCTTC
TRBV12-5	TRBJ2-7	few	.	CASGLVLRQVAYEQYF	TGTGCTAGTGGTTTGGTACTGAGACAGGTCGCCTACGAGCAGTACTTC
TRBV25-1	TRBJ1-1	.	TRBD1	CASSAAGGWTEAFF	TGTGCCAGCAGTGCCGCAGGGGGATGGACTGAAGCCTTCTTT
TRBV7-9	TRBJ2-7	few	.	CASSLVPRSYEQYF	TGTGCCAGCAGCTTAGTACCGAGGTCCTACGAGCAGTACTTC
TRBV12-5	TRBJ1-2	many	.	CASGFPDLDIYNYGYTF	TGTGCTAGTGGTTTCCCCGACCTTGACATTTACAACTATGGCTACACCTTC
TRBV6-9	TRBJ2-5	many	.	CASSYSKGLLGETQYF	TGTGCCAGCAGTTACTCGAAGGGACTCCTAGGGGAGACCCAGTACTTC
TRBV7-2	TRBJ1-2	.	.	CASSLEADYGYTF	TGTGCCAGCAGCTTAGAGGCGGACTATGGCTACACCTTC
TRBV28	TRBJ2-2	many	.	CASSLSRAWPGELFF	TGTGCCAGCAGTTTATCCAGGGCTTGGCCCGGGGAGCTGTTTTTT
TRBV6-1	TRBJ2-4	.	TRBD1	CASSDQGEGIIQYF	TGTGCCAGCAGTGATCAGGGGGAAGGAATCATTCAGTACTTC
TRBV6-1	TRBJ1-4	many	.	CASSREPTNEKLFF	TGTGCCAGCAGTAGAGAACCAACTAATGAAAAACTGTTTTTT
TRBV28	TRBJ1-2	many	.	CASSPVLAGGYGYTF	TGTGCCAGCAGCCCCGTTTTGGCAGGCGGCTATGGCTACACCTTC